This passage covers 29 T cell receptor beta chains from one sample sequenced in a study of cytomegalovirus exposure and HLA in healthy donors. Both 60 Vbeta primers and 13 Jbeta primers went into the PCR. Profiled with immunoSEQ multiplex PCR; TCRdb holds only in-frame clones, not every one. The sample includes about 20,000 clones. Sequenced sample: PBMCs. These receptors were taken from a man aged 55 to 70 in good health and CMV-seropositive.

The chain uses TRBV18 and TRBJ2-5; D is possibly TRBD1 (6 bases). Deletions cut 4 bases from V and 7 bases from J, with 13 bases between. The CDR3 loop spans 13 amino acids. Germline V gene data show CDR1 as KGHSH and CDR2 as LQKENI. CDR3 DNA: TGTGCCAGCTCACGGGGGCCCGAGGGGACCCAGTACTTC. Translated: CASSRGPEGTQYF.

J is TRBJ2-2 and V is TRBV4-2; D is perhaps TRBD2 (6 bases). Trimming pared 0 bases from V and 4 bases from J, leaving 12 bases between. CDR1 is LGHNA and CDR2 is YNFKEQ in the germline V gene. The CDR3 loop spans 16 amino acids. The CDR3 nucleotides are TGTGCCAGCAGCCAAGATACCGGGAGTATCACCGGGGAGCTGTTTTTT. Protein: CASSQDTGSITGELFF.

CDR3 region: CASSRQEAYEQYF. As DNA, the CDR3 is TGCGCCAGCAGCCGCCAGGAGGCCTACGAGCAGTACTTC. The V call is TRBV5-1, the J call TRBJ2-7; tentatively, D is TRBD2 (5 bases). The germline V gene encodes CDR1 SGHRS and CDR2 YFSETQ. Trimming removed 4 bases at V and 2 bases at J, with 10 bases between. CDR3 length: 13 amino acids.

The genes are TRBV29-1 and TRBJ2-3; D ambiguous. The CDR3 is made up of 12 amino acids. Germline V CDR1 and CDR2: SQVTM, ANQGSEA. Trimming removed 3 bases from V and 2 bases from J, with 6 bases in between. Here the CDR3 reads CSVDRHTDTQYF. CDR3 sequence (DNA): TGCAGCGTTGACAGACACACAGATACGCAGTATTTT.

The CDR3 DNA reads as TGTGCCAGCAGCCGTCCCTCTGGAAACACCATATATTTT. It specifies CASSRPSGNTIYF. This chain joins TRBV5-6 and TRBJ1-3; D gene uncertain. Germline CDR1 and CDR2: SGHDT and YYEEEE. The CDR3 covers 13 residues. V lost 4 bases, J lost 0 bases, and 5 bases lay in between.

V usage is TRBV6-5 and J usage is TRBJ1-1; D might be TRBD1 (5 bases). The CDR3 sequence is 14 residues long. Germline CDR1 reads MNHEY; CDR2 reads SVGAGI. V lost 6 bases and J 1 base, leaving 12 bases between the germline ends. CDR3 in DNA: TGTGCCAGCAGGCCGCGGGGGTCGAACACTGAAGCTTTCTTT. This gives the protein CASRPRGSNTEAFF.

The CDR3 region is CAWSEGGSADTQYF. CDR3 DNA sequence: TGTGCCTGGAGTGAGGGCGGGAGCGCAGATACGCAGTATTTT. The V and J genes are TRBV30 and TRBJ2-3; the match to TRBD2 covers 7 bases. This CDR3 contains 14 residues. The trim removed 1 base at V and 4 bases at J, leaving 5 bases unmatched. CDR1 and CDR2 from the germline V gene are GTSNPN and SVGIG (reference sequence).

The CDR3, as DNA: TGTGCCAGCAGCTTAAGAGACACAAGCACAGATACGCAGTATTTT. Translated: CASSLRDTSTDTQYF. The gene calls are TRBV7-9 and TRBJ2-3; no clear D gene. V lost 2 bases to trimming and J lost 0 bases, with 9 bases between them. Germline CDR1 and CDR2: SEHNR and FQNEAQ (reference sequence). The CDR3 consists of 15 residues. Filled out from reference TRBV7-9 and TRBJ2-3, the complete variable domain reads DTGVSQNPRHKITKRGQNVTFRCDPISEHNRLYWYRQTLGQGPEFLTYFQNEAQLEKSRLLSDRFSAERPKGSFSTLEIQRTEQGDSAMYLCASSLRDTSTDTQYFGPGTRLTVL.

The CDR3 sequence is CASSLEPGNYGYTF. CDR3 sequence (DNA): TGCGCCAGCAGCTTGGAACCGGGGAACTATGGCTACACCTTC. V is TRBV5-1 and J is TRBJ1-2; D not resolved. Germline V gives CDR1 SGHRS, CDR2 YFSETQ. The CDR3 has 14 residues. Trimming took off 0 bases at V and 2 bases at J, with 8 bases between the two ends.

The V and J genes are TRBV5-1 and TRBJ2-6; D perhaps matches TRBD2 (6 bases). Germline V CDR1 and CDR2: SGHRS, YFSETQ. The CDR3 extends over 15 amino acids. The germline V and J ends were trimmed by 2 bases and 4 bases, with 10 bases remaining between them. CDR3 coding DNA: TGCGCCAGCAGCTTCGGGGGAGTCGGGGCCAACGTCCTGACTTTC. Its protein product is CASSFGGVGANVLTF.

The rearrangement joins TRBV7-6 to TRBJ2-2; the D is unclear. The CDR3 extends over 12 amino acids. V shed 8 bases and J shed 7 bases, with 11 bases lying between them. CDR1 is SGHVS and CDR2 is FNYEAQ in the germline V gene. CDR3 sequence: CASANYGGELFF. The CDR3 bases are TGTGCCAGCGCAAACTACGGCGGGGAGCTGTTTTTT.

The chain carries TRBV7-6 and TRBJ2-3, with TRBD1 identical over 10 bases. The ends lost 3 bases at V and 11 bases at J; junction bases unmatched: 5. This CDR3 contains 13 residues. CDR1 is SGHVS and CDR2 is FNYEAQ in the germline V gene. CDR3 in DNA: TGTGCCAGCAGCTTCCTGGACAGGGGGGAGCAGTATTTT. It specifies CASSFLDRGEQYF.

This clone counts as medium-sized by frequency. The chain combines TRBV6-5 with TRBJ1-1; possibly TRBD1 for D (6 bases). The ends were cut back, 0 bases at V and 3 bases at J, with 8 bases in the middle. CDR1 is MNHEY and CDR2 is SVGAGI in the germline V gene. The CDR3 sequence is 14 residues long. CDR3 in DNA: TGTGCCAGCAGTTACTCGACAGGCCACACTGAAGCTTTCTTT. This gives the protein CASSYSTGHTEAFF.

J is TRBJ2-7 and V is TRBV7-2; TRBD2 might be the D (5 bases). The germline gives CDR1 SGHTA, CDR2 FQGNSA. With 5 bases removed from V and 6 bases from J, the gap between germline ends came to 20 bases. The CDR3 contains 15 residues. This chain's CDR3 is CASSPPSGNSLEQYF. CDR3 bases: TGTGCCAGCAGCCCCCCGTCGGGAAATTCGCTCGAGCAGTACTTC.

V is TRBV4-1 and J is TRBJ1-6; 9 bases map to TRBD1. After removal of 4 bases from V and 9 bases from J, the junction contained 7 bases not matched to a gene. This CDR3 is 15 amino acids long. Germline assignment: CDR1 MGHRA and CDR2 YSYEKL. The CDR3: CASSPRRDRASPLHF. The CDR3 region has the DNA TGCGCCAGCAGCCCCAGAAGGGACAGGGCTTCACCCCTCCACTTT.

The chain employs TRBV19 and TRBJ2-6; D is possibly TRBD2 (6 bases). The V end was cut by 3 bases, the J end by 0 bases, with 6 bases between. In germline, CDR1 is LNHDA, CDR2 SQIVND (reference sequence). This CDR3 is built from 15 residues. CDR3 coding DNA: TGTGCCAGTAGTATGGAGGGCTCTGGGGCCAACGTCCTGACTTTC. Amino acid sequence: CASSMEGSGANVLTF.

This chain links TRBV6-5 with TRBJ2-3, with D maybe TRBD2 (6 bases). CDR3 length equals 14 residues. Germline V CDR1 and CDR2: MNHEY, SVGAGI. V was shortened by 6 bases and J by 4 bases, with 14 bases between the two germline ends. The CDR3 DNA is TGTGCCAGCAGCCGGGGGACGATCGCAGATACGCAGTATTTT. This sequence encodes CASSRGTIADTQYF.

The chain employs TRBV18 and TRBJ1-2; D not resolved. The germline gives CDR1 KGHSH, CDR2 LQKENI. The CDR3 is made up of 14 amino acids. V lost 3 bases and J lost 4, with 12 bases in between. The CDR3: CASSPDSLGYGYTF. The CDR3 DNA reads TGTGCCAGCTCACCCGACTCCCTGGGCTATGGCTACACCTTC.

The V gene is TRBV5-4, the J gene TRBJ1-5, with D unclear. Germline V gene sequence: CDR1 SGHNT, CDR2 YYREEE (reference sequence). The ends were cut back, 0 bases at V and 0 bases at J, with 10 bases in the middle. This CDR3 is 16 amino acids long. DNA for the CDR3: TGTGCCAGCAGCTTGGGCGGGCCCGATAGCAATCAGCCCCAGCATTTT. Translating it yields CASSLGGPDSNQPQHF.

Comment on this clone: One end of the junction does not line up with germline, which may come from a read error. In nucleotides, the CDR3 is TGTGCCACCAGCGGGGACAGGGGGCGTTTTTTGTTT. Its protein is CATSGDRGRFLF. The J gene is TRBJ1-1, the V gene TRBV15, with TRBD1 matching over 12 bases. The CDR3 covers 12 residues. The germline V gene has CDR1 LNHNV and CDR2 YYDKDF (reference sequence).

Written as DNA, the CDR3 is TGTGCCAGCAGCCCCCCCGAGAGTAACGAGCAGTACTTC. Translated: CASSPPESNEQYF. V and J are TRBV7-2 and TRBJ2-7; D is unresolved. The CDR3 extends over 13 amino acids. Germline CDR1 is SGHTA and CDR2 is FQGNSA. V was pared by 5 bases and J by 5 bases, with 13 bases between.

The chain joins TRBV5-1 to TRBJ2-6, with D perhaps TRBD2 (5 bases). V lost 7 bases and J 4 bases, leaving 9 bases between the germline ends. Germline values: CDR1 SGHRS, CDR2 YFSETQ. The CDR3 length is 13 residues. The CDR3 sequence is CASAGEGANVLTF. The CDR3 region has the DNA TGCGCCAGCGCGGGTGAGGGGGCCAACGTCCTGACTTTC.

This chain connects TRBV6-1 to TRBJ1-2; no reliable D call. V was pared by 3 bases and J by 5 bases, with 7 bases between. CDR1 and CDR2 (germline): MNHNS, SASEGT. The CDR3 has 12 residues. CDR3 residues: CASSESRYGYTF. CDR3 coding DNA: TGTGCCAGCAGTGAGAGTCGGTATGGCTACACCTTC.

J is TRBJ1-4 and V is TRBV9; D is uncertain. Germline CDR1 is SGDLS and CDR2 is YYNGEE. The CDR3 is made up of 14 amino acids. The germline V and J ends were trimmed by 0 bases and 8 bases, with 11 bases remaining between them. The chain's CDR3 is CASSVESTGEKLFF. The CDR3 nucleotides are TGTGCCAGCAGCGTAGAAAGCACGGGGGAAAAACTGTTTTTT.

V gene TRBV4-2 combines with J gene TRBJ2-2, with D maybe TRBD1 (6 bases). The CDR3 is 15 residues long. Germline loops: CDR1 LGHNA, CDR2 YNFKEQ. V was clipped by 2 bases and J by 4 bases, with 11 bases between them. CDR3 nucleotide sequence: TGTGCCAGCAGCCAATTAACAGGGATCACCGGGGAGCTGTTTTTT. Translated: CASSQLTGITGELFF.

The rearrangement uses TRBV7-9 and TRBJ2-7; D gene ambiguous. V dropped 5 bases and J dropped 2 bases, with 13 bases sitting between them. CDR1 SEHNR and CDR2 FQNEAQ come from the germline V gene (reference sequence). The CDR3 totals 14 residues. DNA of the CDR3: TGTGCCAGCAGCCTAATTCAGGAACCCTACGAGCAGTACTTC. Its translation: CASSLIQEPYEQYF.

The V call is TRBV5-6, the J call TRBJ2-7; 11 bases line up with TRBD2. The J segment lost 2 bases and the V segment lost 5 bases, leaving 6 bases of the junction unmatched. Per the germline V gene, CDR1 is SGHDT and CDR2 is YYEEEE. The CDR3 runs to 15 residues. The chain's CDR3 is CASRSGTSGPYEQYF. The DNA for the CDR3 is TGTGCCAGCAGGTCCGGGACTAGCGGTCCCTACGAGCAGTACTTC. Full variable domain (outside the CDR3, taken from reference TRBV5-6 and TRBJ2-7): DAGVTQSPTHLIKTRGQQVTLRCSPKSGHDTVSWYQQALGQGPQFIFQYYEEEERQRGNFPDRFSGHQFPNYSSELNVNALLLGDSALYLCASRSGTSGPYEQYFGPGTRLTVT.

V and J are TRBV5-6 and TRBJ2-7; TRBD1 matches at 9 bases. The V segment lost 2 bases and the J segment 3 bases; nucleotides outside the gene matches: 9. CDR1 and CDR2 from the germline V gene are SGHDT and YYEEEE. CDR3 size: 16 residues. CDR3 region: CASSFLTGGRSYEQYF. The CDR3 nucleotides are TGTGCCAGCAGCTTTCTGACAGGGGGAAGGAGCTACGAGCAGTACTTC.

According to its frequency, this clone is medium-sized. The chain carries TRBV7-9 and TRBJ2-1; a possible D gene is TRBD2 (5 bases). Per germline, CDR1 SEHNR and CDR2 FQNEAQ (reference sequence). The CDR3 contains 16 residues. Trimming shortened V by 6 bases and J by 2 bases, and 17 bases separated the two germline ends. The CDR3 loop reads CASSLIGISPYNEQFF. The CDR3 DNA sequence: TGTGCCAGCAGTCTCATCGGGATTAGCCCCTACAATGAGCAGTTCTTC.